A selection of T cell receptor beta chains follows, all from one sample in a study of cytomegalovirus exposure and HLA in healthy donors. Sequenced by immunoSEQ multiplex PCR; TCRdb stores in-frame clones only, minus some. The data show hundreds of thousands of clones, around 80% seen once. Sequencing input: PBMCs. These receptors came from a man between 40 and 49 years old in good health and CMV-seropositive. CDR3s include the opening cysteine and the closing phenylalanine or tryptophan. D genes are given only for firm matches. Clone size appears in some rows only: once, few, many, or a class for an expanded clone.

J	V	size	D	CDR3	DNA
TRBJ2-3	TRBV18	-	TRBD2	CASSPRPAGGTDTQYF	TGTGCCAGCTCACCTAGACCAGCGGGAGGGACAGATACGCAGTATTTT
TRBJ1-5	TRBV28	-	-	CASSLKTSQPQHF	TGTGCCAGCAGTTTAAAAACTTCTCAGCCCCAGCATTTT
TRBJ1-1	TRBV7-9	-	-	CASRQEGNTEAFF	TGTGCCAGCAGACAGGAGGGGAACACTGAAGCTTTCTTT
TRBJ2-1	TRBV5-1	few	TRBD1	CASSLQGAGNEQFF	TGCGCCAGCAGCCTACAGGGGGCTGGCAATGAGCAGTTCTTC
TRBJ1-1	TRBV21-1	-	-	CASSDNGAFF	TGTGCCAGCAGCGACAATGGGGCTTTCTTT
TRBJ1-1	TRBV10-3	-	-	CAISVSGRGEAFF	TGTGCCATCAGTGTCAGTGGGAGAGGTGAAGCTTTCTTT
TRBJ2-3	TRBV5-1	-	TRBD2	CASSPGRLAGGPDTQYF	TGCGCCAGCAGCCCTGGGCGACTAGCGGGAGGACCAGATACGCAGTATTTT
TRBJ2-1	TRBV7-9	-	-	CASSLTPYNEQFF	TGTGCCAGCAGCTTAACACCCTACAATGAGCAGTTCTTC
TRBJ1-2	TRBV7-8	-	-	CASSPRGILGYTF	TGTGCCAGCAGCCCAAGGGGGATCCTTGGCTACACCTTC
TRBJ2-4	TRBV29-1	few	TRBD1	CSVEPQTGAKNIQYF	TGCAGCGTTGAACCCCAGACAGGGGCCAAAAACATTCAGTACTTC
TRBJ2-5	TRBV6-6	few	-	CASTGGETQYF	TGTGCCAGCACCGGGGGAGAGACCCAGTACTTC
TRBJ2-3	TRBV6-4	-	TRBD2	CASSLGGSTDTQYF	TGTGCCAGCAGTCTCGGGGGGAGCACAGATACGCAGTATTTT
TRBJ2-7	TRBV2	-	TRBD2	CASSEGRPGTSGRAWDEQYF	TGTGCCAGCAGTGAAGGTAGACCCGGGACTAGCGGGAGGGCCTGGGACGAGCAGTACTTC
TRBJ2-7	TRBV6-1	-	TRBD1	CASRDISTGPYEQYF	TGTGCCAGCAGAGATATATCGACAGGGCCCTACGAGCAGTACTTC
TRBJ1-1	TRBV5-8	few	-	CASSLDGRIWAFF	TGTGCCAGCAGCTTGGACGGCAGGATCTGGGCTTTCTTT
TRBJ2-3	TRBV19	-	-	CASSMNRRLRDTQYF	TGTGCCAGTAGTATGAACCGCAGGCTTAGGGATACGCAGTATTTT